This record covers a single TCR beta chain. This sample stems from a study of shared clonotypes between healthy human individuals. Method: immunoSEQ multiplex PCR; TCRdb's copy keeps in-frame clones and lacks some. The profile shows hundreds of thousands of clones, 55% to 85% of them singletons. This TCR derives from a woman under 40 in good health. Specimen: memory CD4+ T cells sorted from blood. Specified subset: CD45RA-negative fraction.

The CDR3 region is CASSPALAADTQYF. The CDR3, as DNA: TGTGCCAGCTCACCAGCGCTAGCGGCTGATACGCAGTATTTT. The V gene is TRBV18, the J gene TRBJ2-3; 7 bases line up with TRBD2. The CDR3 is 14 residues long. Germline V CDR1 and CDR2: KGHSH, LQKENI. V was clipped by 2 bases and J by 6 bases; unmatched bases: 5.